These 20 T cell receptor beta chains originate from one sample sequenced in a study of cytomegalovirus exposure and HLA in healthy donors. The study ran its PCR with 60 Vbeta and 13 Jbeta primers. The data were produced by immunoSEQ multiplex PCR, yet TCRdb's version contains in-frame clones alone and is incomplete. The sample lists over 120,000 clones, less than 10% seen once, with 1.8% in the top ten. Sequenced input: PBMCs. The source is a man in his fifties in good health and CMV-seronegative.

This CDR3 reads CASAGWGPNEKLFF. The CDR3 DNA follows: TGTGCCAGCGCGGGCTGGGGGCCTAATGAAAAACTGTTTTTT. The chain links TRBV28 to TRBJ1-4; tentative D call: TRBD1 (6 bases). Germline-derived CDR1 and CDR2 are MDHEN and SYDVKM. Trimming pared 8 bases from V and 3 bases from J, leaving 13 bases between. This CDR3 has 14 residues.

The rearrangement uses TRBV27 and TRBJ2-7, with D maybe TRBD1 (7 bases). Trimming stripped 0 bases from V and 4 bases from J, with 10 bases between. CDR3 size: 14 residues. Germline values: CDR1 MNHEY, CDR2 SMNVEV (reference sequence). DNA of the CDR3: TGTGCCAGCAGTTTATCGGAGGGGGCATACGAGCAGTACTTC. This gives the protein CASSLSEGAYEQYF.

The chain recombines TRBV2 with TRBJ1-1; D might be TRBD1 (6 bases). Looked up from germline, CDR1 is SNHLY and CDR2 is FYNNEI. Trimming cost V 4 bases and J 5 bases, with 11 bases left between them. The CDR3 runs 13 residues. The DNA of the CDR3 is TGTGCCAGCAGTGTGGCAGGGGAGACTGAAGCTTTCTTT. Translation: CASSVAGETEAFF.

The J gene is TRBJ2-5, the V gene TRBV6-1; D gene ambiguous. Deletions cut 5 bases from V and 5 bases from J, with 9 bases between. The germline CDR1 and CDR2 sequences are MNHNS and SASEGT. CDR3 length: 12 residues. The CDR3 DNA reads as TGTGCCAGCAGTAGGCTAGTGGAGACCCAGTACTTC. Amino acid sequence: CASSRLVETQYF.

This clone turned up a few times. V and J are TRBV6-5 and TRBJ2-1, with D tentatively TRBD1 (5 bases). The V end was cut by 6 bases, the J end by 11 bases, with 11 bases between. Germline V gene data show CDR1 as MNHEY and CDR2 as SVGAGI. The CDR3 covers 11 residues. CDR3 DNA sequence: TGTGCCAGCAGGTCTACAGGACAGCAGTTCTTC. Translation: CASRSTGQQFF.

In its sample, this clone was seen a few times. The chain has TRBV4-1 and TRBJ1-4; D gene unclear. The CDR3 runs 13 residues. V lost 2 bases and J lost 6, with 7 bases in between. Germline loops: CDR1 MGHRA, CDR2 YSYEKL. The CDR3 protein is CASSQISDEKLFF. The CDR3 nucleotides read TGCGCCAGCAGCCAAATATCGGATGAAAAACTGTTTTTT.

The rearrangement joins TRBV7-3 to TRBJ2-3; 9 bases map to TRBD2. CDR3 size: 15 residues. The V gene's germline CDR1 is SGHTA and CDR2 FQGTGA. V trimming: 5 bases; J trimming: 6 bases; junction bases outside the gene matches: 9. The CDR3 reads CASSPSSGTRDTQYF. The CDR3 DNA is TGTGCCAGCAGCCCCTCTAGCGGGACACGGGATACGCAGTATTTT. Using reference TRBV7-3 and TRBJ2-3 for the parts outside the CDR3, the full variable domain is GAGVSQTPSNKVTEKGKYVELRCDPISGHTALYWYRQSLGQGPEFLIYFQGTGAADDSGLPNDRFFAVRPEGSVSTLKIQRTERGDSAVYLCASSPSSGTRDTQYFGPGTRLTVL.

This clone was counted between two and nine times. The V call is TRBV5-8, the J call TRBJ1-2, with 12 bases lining up with TRBD1. V gave up 2 bases and J gave up 4 bases; unmatched junction bases: 12. The CDR3 covers 18 residues. Germline lookup yields CDR1 SGHTS and CDR2 YDEGEE. CDR3 sequence reads: CASSLAGTGGLIGYGYTF. DNA of the CDR3: TGTGCCAGCAGCTTAGCCGGGACAGGGGGCCTGATAGGCTATGGCTACACCTTC.

The chain is built from TRBV7-3 and TRBJ2-1; D possibly corresponds to TRBD2 (7 bases). This CDR3 spans 16 amino acids. V was shortened by 3 bases and J by 5 bases, with 17 bases between the two germline ends. Germline V lookup: CDR1 SGHTA, CDR2 FQGTGA. CDR3 loop: CASSFRGPGGHNEQFF. As DNA, the CDR3 is TGTGCCAGCAGCTTCCGTGGCCCCGGGGGGCACAATGAGCAGTTCTTC. Full variable domain (rest looked up from reference TRBV7-3 and TRBJ2-1): GAGVSQTPSNKVTEKGKYVELRCDPISGHTALYWYRQSLGQGPEFLIYFQGTGAADDSGLPNDRFFAVRPEGSVSTLKIQRTERGDSAVYLCASSFRGPGGHNEQFFGPGTRLTVL.

This clone was seen many times. The V call is TRBV19, the J call TRBJ1-5; D perhaps matches TRBD1 (5 bases). CDR3 length: 14 amino acids. Germline CDR1 LNHDA, CDR2 SQIVND (reference sequence). V shed 5 bases and J shed 4 bases, with 12 bases lying between them. DNA of the CDR3: TGTGCCAGTAGTTTGGTCGGGGGAAATCAGCCCCAGCATTTT. It encodes CASSLVGGNQPQHF.

The CDR3 is CAWSPKLGEGGYTF. The DNA of the CDR3 is TGTGCCTGGAGCCCTAAATTAGGGGAGGGGGGCTACACCTTC. This chain connects TRBV30 to TRBJ1-2; D perhaps matches TRBD1 (5 bases). This CDR3 spans 14 amino acids. Trimming stripped 3 bases from V and 8 bases from J, with 19 bases between. Germline V gives CDR1 GTSNPN, CDR2 SVGIG (reference sequence).

There are a few counts of this clone. This rearrangement joins TRBV5-4 to TRBJ2-7; TRBD1 matches at 7 bases. CDR1 SGHNT and CDR2 YYREEE come from the germline V gene (reference sequence). Trimming removed 4 bases from V and 7 bases from J; junction bases left unmatched: 11. This CDR3 has 14 amino acids. The CDR3 coding sequence is TGTGCCAGCAGCGGGGGACAGAGCCGGTCGGAGCAGTACTTC. This codes for CASSGGQSRSEQYF.

V gene TRBV19 combines with J gene TRBJ1-5; D gene unclear. Germline V gives CDR1 LNHDA, CDR2 SQIVND (reference sequence). This CDR3 has 13 amino acids. The V end lost 7 bases, the J end lost 5 bases, and 12 bases lay between the germline ends. The CDR3 here is CASNPVGDQPQHF. CDR3 in DNA: TGTGCCAGTAACCCCGTCGGGGATCAGCCCCAGCATTTT.

This clone was picked up a small number of times. This chain links TRBV29-1 with TRBJ2-3; D not certain. Germline V lookup: CDR1 SQVTM, CDR2 ANQGSEA. The CDR3 is 13 amino acids. Trimming took off 4 bases at V and 6 bases at J, with 14 bases between the two ends. The CDR3 sequence is CSVVPPSKDTQYF. The CDR3 bases are TGCAGCGTTGTTCCCCCATCTAAGGATACGCAGTATTTT.

This clone was counted at least ten times. This chain joins TRBV4-1 and TRBJ1-5; D may be TRBD1 (5 bases). The germline V gene encodes CDR1 MGHRA and CDR2 YSYEKL. Trimming removed 3 bases from V and 7 bases from J, with 16 bases in between. The CDR3 contains 15 residues. In nucleotides, the CDR3 is TGCGCCAGCAGCCAGGGGCAGAGGAAGATACAGCCCCAGCATTTT. Translating gives CASSQGQRKIQPQHF.

This clone was found a few times. This rearrangement joins TRBV30 to TRBJ2-1; maybe TRBD2 (7 bases). Germline CDR1 is GTSNPN and CDR2 is SVGIG (reference sequence). V dropped 3 bases and J dropped 7 bases, with 19 bases sitting between them. The CDR3 spans 15 residues. CDR3 protein: CAWSPGPGGWNEQFF. The CDR3 DNA sequence: TGTGCCTGGAGCCCAGGGCCGGGGGGCTGGAATGAGCAGTTCTTC.

The J gene is TRBJ2-7, the V gene TRBV10-2; D is perhaps TRBD1 (5 bases). Trimming took off 5 bases at V and 0 bases at J, with 11 bases between the two ends. Germline CDR1 and CDR2: WSHSY and SAAADI. The CDR3 covers 14 residues. The CDR3 protein is CASSKDTVSYEQYF. DNA of the CDR3: TGCGCCAGCAGTAAGGACACGGTCTCCTACGAGCAGTACTTC.

Only a few counts were recorded for this clone. This rearrangement joins TRBV10-3 to TRBJ1-2; TRBD1 is a possible D gene (6 bases). V was trimmed by 0 bases and J by 7 bases, leaving 12 bases between them. CDR1 is ENHRY, CDR2 SYGVKD, per germline. The CDR3 is made up of 14 amino acids. The CDR3: CAISESNRASGYTF. The CDR3, as DNA: TGTGCCATCAGTGAGTCGAACAGGGCCAGTGGCTACACCTTC.

The gene calls are TRBV19 and TRBJ2-7; D is possibly TRBD1 (5 bases). The CDR3 is 14 residues long. With 9 bases removed from V and 4 bases from J, the gap between germline ends came to 19 bases. Germline CDR1 reads LNHDA; CDR2 reads SQIVND (reference sequence). The CDR3 coding sequence is TGTGCCAGCGCTCAAGGGGTGCCATTTTACGAGCAGTACTTC. Translating it yields CASAQGVPFYEQYF. Full variable domain (remainder filled in from reference TRBV19 and TRBJ2-7): DGGITQSPKYLFRKEGQNVTLSCEQNLNHDAMYWYRQDPGQGLRLIYYSQIVNDFQKGDIAEGYSVSREKKESFPLTVTSAQKNPTAFYLCASAQGVPFYEQYFGPGTRLTVT.

The rearrangement joins TRBV6-1 to TRBJ2-1, with D possibly TRBD1 on 5 matching bases. This CDR3 region has 15 residues. In germline, CDR1 is MNHNS, CDR2 SASEGT. The V end was cut by 4 bases, the J end by 14 bases, with 24 bases between. DNA of the CDR3: TGTGCCAGCAGTGCCCAAGACGACAGCAACAGATTCAAGTTCTTC. Protein product: CASSAQDDSNRFKFF.